This T cell receptor beta chain was obtained from a study of OX40 agonist ivuxolimab in advanced cancers. The overall study: The study enrolled dose-escalation patients with hepatocellular carcinoma, melanoma, renal cell or head and neck cancer. Study observations and caveats: At doses 0.1 to 3.0 mg/kg, CD4+ and CD8+ clones expanded.

Blood draws occurred at baseline, cycle 4 day 1, and cycle 7 day 1. Some clones are missing from TCRdb's copy, which holds only in-frame ones; the method was immunoSEQ multiplex PCR. The top ten clones hold less than 5.5% of a sample with roughly 56,000 clones, 85% of them seen once. On this clone itself: Its cognate antigen is unknown.

Germline V gene sequence: CDR1 MDHEN, CDR2 SYDVKM. The length of the CDR3 is 12 residues. V was shortened by 8 bases and J by 0 bases, with 7 bases between the two germline ends. The material sequenced was CD4+ or CD8+ T cells sorted from blood, taken in a trial of the OX40 agonist ivuxolimab. The clonotype was recovered from an adult with an advanced solid tumor such as melanoma, head and neck, liver or kidney cancer. The chain recombines TRBV28 with TRBJ2-5; D gene unclear. CDR3 amino acids: CASSANQETQYF. The DNA of the CDR3 is TGTGCCAGCTCGGCCAACCAAGAGACCCAGTACTTC.